A single sample gave rise to the 17 T cell receptor beta chains below, sequenced in a study of shared clonotypes between healthy human individuals. Assay used: immunoSEQ multiplex PCR; TCRdb lists only in-frame clones, some missing. This sample has roughly 1.4 million clones, with approximately 98.5% found just once. Sequenced input: naive CD4+ T cells sorted from blood. Indicated subset: CD45RA+ positively selected. These receptors originate from a man aged 25 to 40 in good health.

This clone was counted a single time. In the same sample, other DNA sequences code for this CDR3. V is TRBV5-1 and J is TRBJ1-4, with D unclear. Germline CDR1 is SGHRS and CDR2 is YFSETQ. Between the trimmed V and J ends, which lost 0 bases and 3 bases, there was a span of 6 bases. The CDR3 length is 14 residues. In DNA, the CDR3 is TGCGCCAGCAGCTTGGTCGGAGCTAATGAAAAACTGTTTTTT. Residues: CASSLVGANEKLFF.

The rearrangement links TRBV11-2 to TRBJ1-1; D uncertain. CDR1 and CDR2 from the germline V gene are SGHAT and FQNNGV. Between the trimmed V and J ends, which lost 4 bases and 9 bases, there was a span of 6 bases. The length of the CDR3 is 10 residues. The CDR3 here is CASSSPKAFF. Written as DNA, the CDR3 is TGTGCCAGCAGCTCCCCGAAAGCTTTCTTT.

V gene TRBV7-8 combines with J gene TRBJ1-1; D is unresolved. V was pared by 0 bases and J by 0 bases, with 8 bases between. The CDR3 is 15 amino acids. The V gene's germline CDR1 is SGHVS and CDR2 FQNEAQ. DNA of the CDR3: TGTGCCAGCAGCTTAGCGGTCACGATGAACACTGAAGCTTTCTTT. As protein: CASSLAVTMNTEAFF. The variable domain in full, with the rest retrieved from reference TRBV7-8 and TRBJ1-1, is GAGVSQSPRYKVAKRGQDVALRCDPISGHVSLFWYQQALGQGPEFLTYFQNEAQLDKSGLPSDRFFAERPEGSVSTLKIQRTQQEDSAVYLCASSLAVTMNTEAFFGQGTRLTVV.

The V and J genes are TRBV19 and TRBJ2-1; 15 bases match TRBD2. Germline lookup yields CDR1 LNHDA and CDR2 SQIVND (reference sequence). The V and J ends lost 4 bases and 9 bases, in that order; junction bases with no gene match: 10. The CDR3 loop spans 17 amino acids. The CDR3 DNA reads as TGTGCCAGTAGTAGCTTTGTAGGACTAGCGGGAGGGCTTGAGCAGTTCTTC. It translates to CASSSFVGLAGGLEQFF. Supplemented by reference TRBV19 and TRBJ2-1, the full variable domain reads DGGITQSPKYLFRKEGQNVTLSCEQNLNHDAMYWYRQDPGQGLRLIYYSQIVNDFQKGDIAEGYSVSREKKESFPLTVTSAQKNPTAFYLCASSSFVGLAGGLEQFFGPGTRLTVL.

V usage is TRBV11-2 and J usage is TRBJ2-2, with 7 bases fitting TRBD1. Per the germline V gene, CDR1 is SGHAT and CDR2 is FQNNGV. The CDR3 length is 13 residues. J was trimmed by 11 bases and V by 6 bases; bases with no gene match: 9. CDR3 bases: TGTGCCAGCAGTCAGAGATCAGGGGGAGAGCTGTTTTTT. Its translation: CASSQRSGGELFF.

The V gene is TRBV11-2, the J gene TRBJ1-2; perhaps TRBD1 as D (6 bases). Trimming took off 1 base at V and 4 bases at J, with 10 bases between the two ends. This CDR3 has 14 residues. Germline V gene lookup returns CDR1 SGHAT and CDR2 FQNNGV. The CDR3 DNA is TGTGCCAGCAGCTTAGGGACAGCAAGCTATGGCTACACCTTC. This translates into CASSLGTASYGYTF. Full variable domain (outside the CDR3, taken from reference TRBV11-2 and TRBJ1-2): EAGVAQSPRYKIIEKRQSVAFWCNPISGHATLYWYQQILGQGPKLLIQFQNNGVVDDSQLPKDRFSAERLKGVDSTLKIQPAKLEDSAVYLCASSLGTASYGYTFGSGTRLTVV.

The chain joins TRBV5-1 to TRBJ2-3; a possible D gene is TRBD2 (6 bases). Per germline, CDR1 SGHRS and CDR2 YFSETQ. Trimming took off 6 bases at V and 1 base at J, with 18 bases between the two ends. The CDR3 has 16 residues. The CDR3 loop reads CASNVQREPRTDTQYF. The CDR3 DNA reads TGCGCCAGCAACGTACAACGGGAGCCCCGCACAGATACGCAGTATTTT.

As for this clone: This sample includes further DNA sequences coding for the same CDR3. This chain links TRBV5-1 with TRBJ2-7; TRBD1 matches 9 bases. CDR3 length equals 14 residues. The germline V gene encodes CDR1 SGHRS and CDR2 YFSETQ. The V gene end was trimmed by 7 bases and the J gene end by 0 bases; junction bases not matched to a gene: 5. DNA of the CDR3: TGCGCCAGCTCCGGGACAGGGAGCTCCTACGAGCAGTACTTC. Translating gives CASSGTGSSYEQYF.

The chain joins TRBV19 to TRBJ2-7; 12 nucleotides agree with TRBD1. CDR1 is LNHDA and CDR2 is SQIVND in the germline V gene (reference sequence). This CDR3 is 20 amino acids long. Trimming at V came to 5 bases and at J to 1 base, leaving 18 bases not matched to a gene. CDR3 protein: CASSRNRPTGTGGASYEQYF. Written as DNA, the CDR3 is TGTGCCAGTAGTCGCAACAGACCGACCGGGACAGGGGGCGCTTCCTACGAGCAGTACTTC. The full variable domain, completed using reference TRBV19 and TRBJ2-7, is DGGITQSPKYLFRKEGQNVTLSCEQNLNHDAMYWYRQDPGQGLRLIYYSQIVNDFQKGDIAEGYSVSREKKESFPLTVTSAQKNPTAFYLCASSRNRPTGTGGASYEQYFGPGTRLTVT.

A single count supports this clone. Here the CDR3 reads CASSLDWSTAGELFF. In DNA, the CDR3 is TGTGCCAGCAGCTTAGACTGGTCTACCGCCGGGGAGCTGTTTTTT. V is TRBV7-9 and J is TRBJ2-2; D not resolved. With 1 base removed from V and 6 bases from J, the gap between germline ends came to 12 bases. The germline V gene has CDR1 SEHNR and CDR2 FQNEAQ (reference sequence). There are 15 residues in the CDR3.

The CDR3 here is CASSLGSGISTDTQYF. The CDR3 region has the DNA TGTGCCAGCAGCTTAGGAAGCGGGATTAGCACAGATACGCAGTATTTT. The V call is TRBV7-6, the J call TRBJ2-3; 7 bases fit TRBD2. The J segment lost 0 bases and the V segment lost 1 base, leaving 4 bases of the junction unmatched. Germline CDR1 and CDR2: SGHVS and FNYEAQ. This CDR3 is 16 amino acids long.

The V gene is TRBV27, the J gene TRBJ2-1; no firm D call. CDR1 is MNHEY, CDR2 SMNVEV, per germline (reference sequence). The CDR3 is 13 amino acids. The ends were cut back, 6 bases at V and 6 bases at J, with 12 bases in the middle. CDR3 nucleotides: TGTGCCAGCAGCCAAAGATTGGTCAATGAGCAGTTCTTC. Protein sequence: CASSQRLVNEQFF.

The chain is built from TRBV5-1 and TRBJ2-7; TRBD2 matches 11 bases. Germline assignment: CDR1 SGHRS and CDR2 YFSETQ. The CDR3 loop spans 20 amino acids. V lost 0 bases to trimming and J lost 0 bases; unmatched junction nucleotides: 14. CDR3 region: CASSLAAGIAGGPNSYEQYF. CDR3 bases: TGCGCCAGCAGCTTGGCCGCAGGGATAGCGGGAGGGCCAAACTCCTACGAGCAGTACTTC.

CDR3 nucleotides: TGTGCCTGGACCAGGACGTTTGAAGGGGGAAACACCATATATTTT. Encoded protein: CAWTRTFEGGNTIYF. This chain uses TRBV30 with TRBJ1-3; D unclear. Germline values: CDR1 GTSNPN, CDR2 SVGIG (reference sequence). Between the trimmed V and J ends, which lost 4 bases and 4 bases, there was a span of 17 bases. This CDR3 region has 15 residues.

The genes are TRBV5-1 and TRBJ1-2; D is unresolved. V lost 1 base to trimming and J lost 5 bases, with 15 bases between them. From germline, CDR1 is SGHRS and CDR2 YFSETQ. CDR3 size: 15 residues. In nucleotides, the CDR3 is TGCGCCAGCAGCTTGCATCTCGCAGCGGATTATGGCTACACCTTC. Translated: CASSLHLAADYGYTF.

The chain joins TRBV7-2 to TRBJ2-7; weak D call: TRBD1 (6 bases). Trimming removed 5 bases at V and 3 bases at J, with 23 bases between. Germline-derived CDR1 and CDR2 are SGHTA and FQGNSA. The CDR3 contains 17 residues. CDR3 protein: CASSQHTITGSRYEQYF. The CDR3 DNA follows: TGTGCCAGCAGCCAGCATACAATCACAGGGTCCCGCTACGAGCAGTACTTC.

The chain's CDR3 is CASSVEVLPGGEQYF. Here the CDR3 DNA reads TGTGCCAGCAGCGTAGAAGTACTCCCGGGAGGCGAGCAGTACTTC. The chain is built from TRBV9 and TRBJ2-7; 7 nucleotides align to TRBD2. V trimming: 0 bases; J trimming: 6 bases; junction bases outside the gene matches: 9. CDR3 size: 15 residues. The V gene's germline CDR1 is SGDLS and CDR2 YYNGEE.